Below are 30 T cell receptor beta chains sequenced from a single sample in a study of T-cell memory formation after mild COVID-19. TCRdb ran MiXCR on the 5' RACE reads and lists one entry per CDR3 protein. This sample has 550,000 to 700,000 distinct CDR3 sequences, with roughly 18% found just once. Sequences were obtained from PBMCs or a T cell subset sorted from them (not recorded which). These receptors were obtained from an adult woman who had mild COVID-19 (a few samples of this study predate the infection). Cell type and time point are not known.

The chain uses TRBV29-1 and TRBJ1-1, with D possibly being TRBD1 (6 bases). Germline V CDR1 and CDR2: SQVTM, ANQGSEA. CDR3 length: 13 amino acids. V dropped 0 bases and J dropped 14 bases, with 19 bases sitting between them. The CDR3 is CSVEDNLSDRSFF. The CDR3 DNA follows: TGCAGCGTTGAAGACAACCTTTCAGACAGGTCGTTCTTT.

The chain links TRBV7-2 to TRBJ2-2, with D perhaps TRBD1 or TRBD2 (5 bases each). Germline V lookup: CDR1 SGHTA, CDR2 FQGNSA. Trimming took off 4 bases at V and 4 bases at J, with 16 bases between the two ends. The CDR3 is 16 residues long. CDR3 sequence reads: CASSSTPRGVTGELFF. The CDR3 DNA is TGTGCCAGCAGCTCGACCCCTAGGGGAGTCACCGGGGAGCTGTTTTTT. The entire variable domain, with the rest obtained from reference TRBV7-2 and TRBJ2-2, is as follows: GAGVSQSPSNKVTEKGKDVELRCDPISGHTALYWYRQSLGQGLEFLIYFQGNSAPDKSGLPSDRFSAERTGGSVSTLTIQRTQQEDSAVYLCASSSTPRGVTGELFFGEGSRLTVL.

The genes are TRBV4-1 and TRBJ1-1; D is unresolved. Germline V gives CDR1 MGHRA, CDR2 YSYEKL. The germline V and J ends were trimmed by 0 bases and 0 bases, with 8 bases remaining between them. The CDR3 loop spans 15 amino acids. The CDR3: CASSQDRQLNTEAFF. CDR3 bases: TGCGCCAGCAGCCAAGACCGCCAGTTGAACACTGAAGCTTTCTTT.

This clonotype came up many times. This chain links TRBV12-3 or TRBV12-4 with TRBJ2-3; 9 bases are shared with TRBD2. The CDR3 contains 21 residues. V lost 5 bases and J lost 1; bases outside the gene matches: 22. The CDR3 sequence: CASSARVGSITASGGTDTQYF. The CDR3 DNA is TGTGCCAGCAGTGCGCGAGTGGGGAGTATCACGGCTAGCGGGGGCACAGATACGCAGTATTTT.

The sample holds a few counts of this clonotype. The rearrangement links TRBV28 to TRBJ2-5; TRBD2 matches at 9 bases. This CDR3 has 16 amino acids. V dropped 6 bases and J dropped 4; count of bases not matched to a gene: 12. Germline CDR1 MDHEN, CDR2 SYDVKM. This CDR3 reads CASSPGLAGAVETQYF. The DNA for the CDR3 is TGTGCCAGCAGCCCCGGTTTAGCGGGGGCGGTAGAGACCCAGTACTTC.

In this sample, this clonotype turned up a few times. CDR3 DNA sequence: TGCAGTGCTAGTCCAAGCCTCGTACAGGGCGACGAGCAGTACTTC. Translation gives CSASPSLVQGDEQYF. V and J are TRBV20-1 and TRBJ2-7, with D possibly TRBD1 on 6 matching bases. Trimming removed 3 bases from V and 5 bases from J, with 20 bases in between. The V gene's germline CDR1 is DFQATT and CDR2 SNEGSKA (reference sequence). The CDR3 is 15 amino acids.

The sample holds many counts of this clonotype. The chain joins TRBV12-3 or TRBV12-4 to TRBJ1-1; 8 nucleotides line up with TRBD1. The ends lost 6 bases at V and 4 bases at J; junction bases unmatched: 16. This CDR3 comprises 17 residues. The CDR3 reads CASSRSGGGVAGTEAFF. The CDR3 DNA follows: TGTGCCAGCAGCCGATCAGGGGGCGGAGTGGCAGGCACTGAAGCTTTCTTT.

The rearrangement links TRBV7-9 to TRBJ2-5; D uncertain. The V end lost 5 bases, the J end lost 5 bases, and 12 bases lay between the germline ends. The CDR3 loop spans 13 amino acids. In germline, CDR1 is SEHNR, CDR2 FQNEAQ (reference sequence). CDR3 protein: CASSPGHSETQYF. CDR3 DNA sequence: TGTGCCAGCAGCCCGGGCCATTCGGAGACCCAGTACTTC.

The DNA of the CDR3 is TGTGCCAGCAGCTTAGTATTCGAGCGGGTCGTCAATGAGCAGTTCTTC. Residues: CASSLVFERVVNEQFF. The genes are TRBV7-9 and TRBJ2-1, with D perhaps TRBD2 (6 bases). V was clipped by 1 base and J by 6 bases, with 16 bases between them. The V gene's germline CDR1 is SEHNR and CDR2 FQNEAQ (reference sequence). This CDR3 has 16 residues.

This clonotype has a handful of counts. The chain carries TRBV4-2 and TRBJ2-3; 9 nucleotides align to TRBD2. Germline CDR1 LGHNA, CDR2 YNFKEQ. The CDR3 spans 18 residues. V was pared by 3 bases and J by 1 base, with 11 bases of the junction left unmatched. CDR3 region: CASSHRGHRTSGTDTQYF. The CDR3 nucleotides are TGTGCCAGCAGCCACCGGGGACATCGGACTAGCGGCACAGATACGCAGTATTTT.

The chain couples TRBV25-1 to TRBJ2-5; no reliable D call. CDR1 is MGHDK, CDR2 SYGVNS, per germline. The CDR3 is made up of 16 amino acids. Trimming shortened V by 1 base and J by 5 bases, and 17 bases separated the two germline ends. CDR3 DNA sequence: TGTGCCAGCAGTGAATCCTGGGTGGGGAAGGAGGAGACCCAGTACTTC. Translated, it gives CASSESWVGKEETQYF.

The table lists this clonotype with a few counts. CDR3 in DNA: TGTGCCATCAGTCCCGCCAGGGGGGGACCCTACGAGCAGTACTTC. It is translated as CAISPARGGPYEQYF. V usage is TRBV10-3 and J usage is TRBJ2-7; D tentatively reads TRBD1 or TRBD2 (7 bases each). V lost 5 bases to trimming and J lost 2 bases, with 16 bases between them. From germline, CDR1 is ENHRY and CDR2 SYGVKD. There are 15 residues in the CDR3.

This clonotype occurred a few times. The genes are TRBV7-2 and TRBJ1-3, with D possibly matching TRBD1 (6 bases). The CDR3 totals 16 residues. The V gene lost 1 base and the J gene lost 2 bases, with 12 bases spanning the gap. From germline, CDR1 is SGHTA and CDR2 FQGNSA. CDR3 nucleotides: TGTGCCAGCAGCTTAGTAGGGGGGCAGGCTGGAAACACCATATATTTT. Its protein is CASSLVGGQAGNTIYF.

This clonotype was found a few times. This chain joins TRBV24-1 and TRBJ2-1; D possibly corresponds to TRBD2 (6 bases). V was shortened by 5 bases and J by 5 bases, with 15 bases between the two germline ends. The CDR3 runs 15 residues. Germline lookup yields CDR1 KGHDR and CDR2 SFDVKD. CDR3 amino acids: CATSGVGGKNNEQFF. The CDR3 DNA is TGTGCCACCAGTGGGGTAGGCGGGAAGAACAATGAGCAGTTCTTC.

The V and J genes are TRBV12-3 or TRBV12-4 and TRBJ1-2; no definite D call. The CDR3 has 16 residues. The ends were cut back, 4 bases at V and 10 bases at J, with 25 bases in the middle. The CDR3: CASSSRSRTGSLDYTF. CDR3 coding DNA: TGTGCCAGCAGTTCCAGATCCCGGACGGGCTCCCTCGACTACACCTTC.

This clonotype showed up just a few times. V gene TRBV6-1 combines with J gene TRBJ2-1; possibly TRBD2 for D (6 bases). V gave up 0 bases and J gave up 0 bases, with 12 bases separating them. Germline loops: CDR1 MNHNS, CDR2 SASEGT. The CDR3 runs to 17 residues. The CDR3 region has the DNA TGTGCCAGCAGTGAAGCCGGGACTCACCTCTCCTACAATGAGCAGTTCTTC. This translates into CASSEAGTHLSYNEQFF.

The CDR3 coding sequence is TGTGCCAGCAGTTCCTACACCGGGACTAGGGATGAGCAGTTCTTC. This gives the protein CASSSYTGTRDEQFF. The gene calls are TRBV12-3 or TRBV12-4 and TRBJ2-1; 8 nucleotides line up with TRBD2. V lost 4 bases, J lost 8 bases, and 10 bases stayed unmatched. The CDR3 extends over 15 amino acids.

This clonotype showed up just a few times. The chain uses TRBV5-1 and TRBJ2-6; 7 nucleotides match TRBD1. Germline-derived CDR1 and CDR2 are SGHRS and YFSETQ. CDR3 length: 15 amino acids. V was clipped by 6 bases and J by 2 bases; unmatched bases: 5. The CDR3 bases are TGCGCCAGCAAGAACCAGGGGGCTGGGGCCAACGTCCTGACTTTC. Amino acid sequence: CASKNQGAGANVLTF.

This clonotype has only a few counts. Here the CDR3 reads CASSFPPGQLRTEAFF. CDR3 DNA: TGTGCCAGCAGCTTCCCACCCGGACAGTTACGCACTGAAGCTTTCTTT. The chain recombines TRBV7-9 with TRBJ1-1; D perhaps matches TRBD1 (6 bases). Trimming shortened V by 3 bases and J by 4 bases, and 18 bases separated the two germline ends. The CDR3 has 16 residues. CDR1 SEHNR and CDR2 FQNEAQ come from the germline V gene (reference sequence).

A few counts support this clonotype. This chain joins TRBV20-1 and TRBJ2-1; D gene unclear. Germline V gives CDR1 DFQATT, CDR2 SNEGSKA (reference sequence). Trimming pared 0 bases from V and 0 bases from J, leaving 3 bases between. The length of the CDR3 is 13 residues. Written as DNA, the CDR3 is TGCAGTGCTAGAGAGAGCTCCTACAATGAGCAGTTCTTC. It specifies CSARESSYNEQFF.

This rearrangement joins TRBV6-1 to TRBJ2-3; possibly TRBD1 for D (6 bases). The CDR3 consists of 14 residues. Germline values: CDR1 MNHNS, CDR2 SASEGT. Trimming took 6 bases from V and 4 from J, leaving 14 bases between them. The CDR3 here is CASRKGGIADTQYF. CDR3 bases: TGTGCCAGCAGGAAAGGGGGAATCGCAGATACGCAGTATTTT.

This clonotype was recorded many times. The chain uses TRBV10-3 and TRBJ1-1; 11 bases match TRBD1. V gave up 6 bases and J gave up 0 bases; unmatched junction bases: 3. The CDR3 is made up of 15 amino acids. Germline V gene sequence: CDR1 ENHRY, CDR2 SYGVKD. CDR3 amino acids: CAIRPGQGVNTEAFF. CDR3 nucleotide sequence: TGTGCCATCAGACCGGGACAGGGGGTGAACACTGAAGCTTTCTTT.

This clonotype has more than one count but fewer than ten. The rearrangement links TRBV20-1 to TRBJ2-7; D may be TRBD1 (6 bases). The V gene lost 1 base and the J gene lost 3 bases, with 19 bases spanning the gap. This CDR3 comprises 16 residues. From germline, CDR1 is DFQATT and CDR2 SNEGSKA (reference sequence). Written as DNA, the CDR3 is TGCAGTGCTAGAGTACAGGGAAAAAAGCGTATCTACGAGCAGTACTTC. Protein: CSARVQGKKRIYEQYF.

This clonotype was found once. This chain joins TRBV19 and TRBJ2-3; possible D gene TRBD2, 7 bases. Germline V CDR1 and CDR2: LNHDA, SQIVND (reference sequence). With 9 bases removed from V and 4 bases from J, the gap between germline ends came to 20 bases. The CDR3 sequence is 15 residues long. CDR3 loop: CARRPQGRGPDTQYF. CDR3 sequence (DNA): TGTGCCAGACGGCCCCAGGGGAGGGGACCAGATACGCAGTATTTT.

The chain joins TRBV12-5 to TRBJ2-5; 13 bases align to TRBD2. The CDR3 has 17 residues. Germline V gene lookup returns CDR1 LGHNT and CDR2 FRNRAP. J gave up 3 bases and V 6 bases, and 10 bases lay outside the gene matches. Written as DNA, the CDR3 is TGTGCTAGTGGCCCCGGACTAGCGGGAGTGTCCAAAGAGACCCAGTACTTC. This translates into CASGPGLAGVSKETQYF. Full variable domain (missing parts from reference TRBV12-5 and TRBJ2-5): DARVTQTPRHKVTEMGQEVTMRCQPILGHNTVFWYRQTMMQGLELLAYFRNRAPLDDSGMPKDRFSAEMPDATLATLKIQPSEPRDSAVYFCASGPGLAGVSKETQYFGPGTRLLVL.

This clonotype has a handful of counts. The CDR3 loop is CASSDHRDNEQFF. The DNA of the CDR3 is TGTGCCAGCAGCGATCACCGGGACAATGAGCAGTTCTTC. This chain connects TRBV9 to TRBJ2-1; D gene ambiguous. Trimming removed 3 bases from V and 5 bases from J, with 9 bases in between. Germline V gene lookup returns CDR1 SGDLS and CDR2 YYNGEE. The CDR3 contains 13 residues.

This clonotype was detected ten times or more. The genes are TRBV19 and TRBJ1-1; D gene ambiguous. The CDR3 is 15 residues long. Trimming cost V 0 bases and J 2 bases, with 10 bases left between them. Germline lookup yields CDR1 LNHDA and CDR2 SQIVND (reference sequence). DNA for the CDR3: TGTGCCAGTAGTATAGATTACAGCTTTAACACTGAAGCTTTCTTT. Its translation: CASSIDYSFNTEAFF.

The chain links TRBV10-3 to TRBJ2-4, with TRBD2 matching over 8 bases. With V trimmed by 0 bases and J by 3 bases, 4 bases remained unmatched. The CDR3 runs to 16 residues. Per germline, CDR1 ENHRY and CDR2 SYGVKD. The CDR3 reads CAISESGGGIKNIQYF. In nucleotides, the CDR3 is TGTGCCATCAGTGAGTCTGGCGGGGGGATCAAAAACATTCAGTACTTC.

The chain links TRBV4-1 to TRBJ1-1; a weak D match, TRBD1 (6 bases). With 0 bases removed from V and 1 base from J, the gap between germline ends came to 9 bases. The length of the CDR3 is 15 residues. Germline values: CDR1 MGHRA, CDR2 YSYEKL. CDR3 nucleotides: TGCGCCAGCAGCCAAGAGGTAGGGGGGAACACTGAAGCTTTCTTT. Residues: CASSQEVGGNTEAFF.

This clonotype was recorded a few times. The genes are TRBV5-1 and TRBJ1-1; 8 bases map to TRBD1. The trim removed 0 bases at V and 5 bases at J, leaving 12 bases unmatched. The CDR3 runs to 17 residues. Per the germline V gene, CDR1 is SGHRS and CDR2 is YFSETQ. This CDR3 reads CASSLDPTGERGTEAFF. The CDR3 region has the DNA TGCGCCAGCAGCTTGGATCCGACAGGGGAGCGAGGAACTGAAGCTTTCTTT.